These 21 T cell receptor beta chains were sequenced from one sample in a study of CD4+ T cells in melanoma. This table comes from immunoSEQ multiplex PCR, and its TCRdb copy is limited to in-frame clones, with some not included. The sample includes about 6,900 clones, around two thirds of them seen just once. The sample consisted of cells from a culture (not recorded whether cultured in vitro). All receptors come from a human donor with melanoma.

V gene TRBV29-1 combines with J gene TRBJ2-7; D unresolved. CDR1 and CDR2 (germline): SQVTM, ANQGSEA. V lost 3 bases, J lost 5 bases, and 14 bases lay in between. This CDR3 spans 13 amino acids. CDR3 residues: CSVDRGEGNEQYF. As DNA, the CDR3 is TGCAGCGTTGACCGTGGGGAAGGGAACGAGCAGTACTTC.

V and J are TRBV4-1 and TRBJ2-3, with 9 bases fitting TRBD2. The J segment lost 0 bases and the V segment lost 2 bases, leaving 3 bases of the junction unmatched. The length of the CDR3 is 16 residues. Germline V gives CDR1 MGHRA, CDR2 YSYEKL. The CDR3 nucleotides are TGCGCCAGCAGCCAACTAGCGGGGTATAGCACAGATACGCAGTATTTT. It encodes CASSQLAGYSTDTQYF.

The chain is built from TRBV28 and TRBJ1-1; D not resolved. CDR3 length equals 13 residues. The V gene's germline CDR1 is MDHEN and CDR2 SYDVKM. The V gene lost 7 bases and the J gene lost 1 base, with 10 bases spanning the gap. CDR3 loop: CASKWVGNTEAFF. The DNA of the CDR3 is TGTGCCAGCAAATGGGTGGGGAACACTGAAGCTTTCTTT.

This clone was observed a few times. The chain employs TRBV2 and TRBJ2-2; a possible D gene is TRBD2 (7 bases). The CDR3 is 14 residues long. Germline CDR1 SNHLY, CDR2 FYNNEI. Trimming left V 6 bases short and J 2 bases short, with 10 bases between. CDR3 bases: TGTGCCAGCAGGGCGGGGGCAAACACCGGGGAGCTGTTTTTT. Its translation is CASRAGANTGELFF.

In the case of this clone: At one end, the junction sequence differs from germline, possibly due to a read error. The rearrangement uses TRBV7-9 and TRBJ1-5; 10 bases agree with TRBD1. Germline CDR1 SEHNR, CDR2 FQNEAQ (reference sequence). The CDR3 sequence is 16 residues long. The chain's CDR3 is CASSLYETGGKQPQHF. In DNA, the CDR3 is TGTGCCAGCAGCTTATATGAGACAGGGGGCAAACAGCCCCAGCATTTT.

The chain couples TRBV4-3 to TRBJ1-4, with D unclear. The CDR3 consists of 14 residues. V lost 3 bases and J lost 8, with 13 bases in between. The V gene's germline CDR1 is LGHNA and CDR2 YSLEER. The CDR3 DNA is TGCGCCAGCAGCCACCCTCGGGTTAGCGAAAAACTGTTTTTT. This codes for CASSHPRVSEKLFF.

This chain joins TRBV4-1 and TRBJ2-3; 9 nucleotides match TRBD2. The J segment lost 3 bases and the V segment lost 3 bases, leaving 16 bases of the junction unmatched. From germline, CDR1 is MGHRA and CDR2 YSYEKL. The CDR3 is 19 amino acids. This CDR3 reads CASSQDSGGLREVTDTQYF. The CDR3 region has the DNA TGCGCCAGCAGCCAGGATAGCGGGGGCCTCCGGGAGGTGACAGATACGCAGTATTTT.

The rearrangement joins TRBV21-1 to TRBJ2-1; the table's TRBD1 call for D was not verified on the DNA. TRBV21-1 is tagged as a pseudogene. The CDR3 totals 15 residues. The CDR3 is CASSNGTGVVSEQFF. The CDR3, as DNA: TGTGCCAGCAGCAACGGGACAGGGGTGGTTAGCGAGCAGTTCTTC.

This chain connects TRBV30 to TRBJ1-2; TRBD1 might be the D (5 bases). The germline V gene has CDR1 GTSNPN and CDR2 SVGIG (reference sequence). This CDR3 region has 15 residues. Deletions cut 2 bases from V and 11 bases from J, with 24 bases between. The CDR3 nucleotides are TGTGCCTGGAGTCTGGGGCCCGTCGCCCTCCTTGGGTACACCTTC. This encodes CAWSLGPVALLGYTF.

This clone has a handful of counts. The CDR3 DNA follows: TGTGCCTGGAGTAGAGCGGGGTCTCAAGAGACCCAGTACTTC. As protein: CAWSRAGSQETQYF. The V gene is TRBV30, the J gene TRBJ2-5, with TRBD2 identical over 7 bases. This CDR3 has 14 residues. CDR1 is GTSNPN and CDR2 is SVGIG in the germline V gene (reference sequence). V trimming: 2 bases; J trimming: 2 bases; junction bases outside the gene matches: 5.

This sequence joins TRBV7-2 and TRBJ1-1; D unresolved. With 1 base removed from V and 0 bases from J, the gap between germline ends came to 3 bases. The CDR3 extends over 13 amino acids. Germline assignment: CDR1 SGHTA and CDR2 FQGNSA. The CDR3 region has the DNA TGTGCCAGCAGCTTAGGGATGAACACTGAAGCTTTCTTT. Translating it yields CASSLGMNTEAFF.

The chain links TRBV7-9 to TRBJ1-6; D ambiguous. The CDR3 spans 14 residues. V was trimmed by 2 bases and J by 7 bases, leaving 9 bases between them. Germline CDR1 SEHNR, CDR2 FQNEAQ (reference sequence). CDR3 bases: TGTGCCAGCAGCTTAAGAGGTTTAAATTCACCCCTCCACTTT. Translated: CASSLRGLNSPLHF.

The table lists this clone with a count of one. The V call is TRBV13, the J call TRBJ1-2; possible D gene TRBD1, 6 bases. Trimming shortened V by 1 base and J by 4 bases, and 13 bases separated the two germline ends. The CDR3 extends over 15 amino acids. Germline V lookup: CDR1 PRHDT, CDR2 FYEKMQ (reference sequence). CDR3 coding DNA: TGTGCCAGCAGCTTAGCCGGACAGATTCCCTATGGCTACACCTTC. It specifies CASSLAGQIPYGYTF. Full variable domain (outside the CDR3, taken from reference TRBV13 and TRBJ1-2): AAGVIQSPRHLIKEKRETATLKCYPIPRHDTVYWYQQGPGQDPQFLISFYEKMQSDKGSIPDRFSAQQFSDYHSELNMSSLELGDSALYFCASSLAGQIPYGYTFGSGTRLTVV.

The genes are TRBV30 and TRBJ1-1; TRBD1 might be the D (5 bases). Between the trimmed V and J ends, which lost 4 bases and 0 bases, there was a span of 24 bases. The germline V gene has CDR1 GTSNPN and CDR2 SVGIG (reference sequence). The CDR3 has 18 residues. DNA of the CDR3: TGTGCCTGGAATCCTCTCCGACAGATTCGAGCAATGAACACTGAAGCTTTCTTT. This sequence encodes CAWNPLRQIRAMNTEAFF.

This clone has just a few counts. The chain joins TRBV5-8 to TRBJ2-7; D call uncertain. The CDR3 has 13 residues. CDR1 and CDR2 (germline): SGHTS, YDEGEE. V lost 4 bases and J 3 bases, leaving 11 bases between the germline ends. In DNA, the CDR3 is TGTGCCAGCAGCGTGGGTTCTCTCTACGAGCAGTACTTC. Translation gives CASSVGSLYEQYF. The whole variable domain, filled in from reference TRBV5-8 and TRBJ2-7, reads EAGVTQSPTHLIKTRGQQATLRCSPISGHTSVYWYQQALGLGLQFLLWYDEGEERNRGNFPPRFSGRQFPNYSSELNVNALELEDSALYLCASSVGSLYEQYFGPGTRLTVT.

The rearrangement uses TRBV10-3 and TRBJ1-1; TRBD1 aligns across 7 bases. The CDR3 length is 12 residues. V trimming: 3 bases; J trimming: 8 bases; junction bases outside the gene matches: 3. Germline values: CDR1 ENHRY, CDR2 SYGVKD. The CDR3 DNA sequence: TGTGCCATCAGTGAAGCGGACAGGGAAGCTTTCTTT. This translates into CAISEADREAFF.

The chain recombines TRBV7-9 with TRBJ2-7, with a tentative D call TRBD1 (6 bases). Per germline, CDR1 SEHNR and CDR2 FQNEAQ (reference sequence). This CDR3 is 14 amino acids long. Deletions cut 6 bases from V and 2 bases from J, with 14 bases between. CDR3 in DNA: TGTGCCAGCAGTTTACCCAGGGACACCTACGAGCAGTACTTC. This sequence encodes CASSLPRDTYEQYF.

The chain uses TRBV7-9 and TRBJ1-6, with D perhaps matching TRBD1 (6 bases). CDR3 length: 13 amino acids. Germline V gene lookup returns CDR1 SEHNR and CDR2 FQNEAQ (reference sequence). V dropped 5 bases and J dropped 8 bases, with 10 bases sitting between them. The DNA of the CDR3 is TGTGCCAGCAGCGAGGGGGGGGATTCACCCCTCCACTTT. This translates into CASSEGGDSPLHF.

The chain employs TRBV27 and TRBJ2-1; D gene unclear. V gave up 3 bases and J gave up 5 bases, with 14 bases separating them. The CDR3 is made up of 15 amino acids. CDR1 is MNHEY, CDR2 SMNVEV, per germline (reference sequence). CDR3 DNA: TGTGCCAGCAGTTTCTTGCCAAATCGAGACAATGAGCAGTTCTTC. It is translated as CASSFLPNRDNEQFF.

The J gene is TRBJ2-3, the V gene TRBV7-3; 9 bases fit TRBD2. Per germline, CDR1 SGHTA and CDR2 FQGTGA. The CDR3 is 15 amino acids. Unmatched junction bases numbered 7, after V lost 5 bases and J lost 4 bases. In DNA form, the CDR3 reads TGTGCCAGCAGCCTCAATAGCGGGGGCGCAGATACGCAGTATTTT. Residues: CASSLNSGGADTQYF.

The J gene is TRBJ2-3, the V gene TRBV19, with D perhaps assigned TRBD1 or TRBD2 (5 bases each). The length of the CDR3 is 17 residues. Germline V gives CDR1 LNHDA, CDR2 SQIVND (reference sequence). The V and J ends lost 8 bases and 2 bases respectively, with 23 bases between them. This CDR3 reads CASGTGDHHRVTDTQYF. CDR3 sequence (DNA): TGTGCCAGTGGTACCGGGGACCACCACCGTGTCACAGATACGCAGTATTTT.